Below, one T cell receptor beta chain is given with its context. The target of this receptor is not known. Within one base of it there is no much larger clone, and no base qualities were kept. Deletion took 0 bases off V and 6 bases off J, with a span of 12 bases between the germline ends. Per the germline V gene, MNHNS is the CDR1 and SASEGT is the CDR2. The CDR3 holds 15 amino acids from the cysteine to the phenylalanine. The read is trimmed to its CDR3 DNA, 45 bases read in frame from base 1. The entry originates in a study of cytomegalovirus exposure and HLA in healthy donors (dated by TCRdb to 2016 to 2017). Context from the whole study: According to an earlier analysis of a few hundred of the donors, some 180 million T cells yielded 117 million unique TCR beta sequences and approximately 300 Gb of sequence data. Along with the roughly 710-subject first cohort, a separate validation cohort of over a hundred different subjects was used. The study combined high-throughput TCR immunosequencing, statistical association of individual TCRs with disease status, and machine learning to predict cytomegalovirus infection status. Of the 398 genotyped donors, roughly 85% fell in the genetic ancestry cluster associated with self-reported Caucasian donors. Typing coverage varied by locus: roughly 629-640 donors for A, B, C, DRB1 and DQB1; around 560 for DQA1; approximately 610 for DPA1; roughly 450 for DPB1. Genome-wide SNP genotypes for about 60% of the 666 donors were used in a later genetic analysis, which treated that subset as a discovery cohort. A few DR-DQ haplotypes were treated as single units for association and clustering because of strong linkage in the cohort. Donor age, sex, ethnicity and CMV serostatus were collected together with the repertoire data. About 300 gigabases of sequencing data and tens of millions of unique TCR sequences were included in an early release covering 550 to 650 HLA-typed donors. Using immunosequencing, the study profiled T cell repertoires from approximately 700 subjects and related those repertoires to cytomegalovirus serostatus. Among 398 genotyped donors of the cohort, an average of roughly 240,000 unique TCR beta nucleotide sequences were sequenced per donor, roughly 20% of them non-productive. The aim of the study was to test whether cataloging public T cell receptors could identify signatures of past pathogen exposure. Rather than drawing on any new phenotypic data, the later analysis identified candidate immune exposures from TCR beta sequences and the way those sequences occurred across donors. HLA typing included class I and class II loci at four-digit resolution. A later analysis re-examined previously published TCR beta repertoires from several hundred donors and added high-resolution HLA genotyping to investigate patterns of TCR occurrence. In an earlier analysis of 587 of the donors, high-throughput TCR beta sequencing was used to judge whether each TCR beta V gene segment behaved as functional or pseudogenic. All discovery cohort repertoires had been generated on a single sequencing platform. Findings and caveats that apply to the study as a whole: In a later analysis, around 15,000 TCR beta sequences were associated with specific HLA alleles at a false discovery rate of 0.05. The authors suggested that the approach could potentially be generalized to other disease states and immunological phenotypes. Because HLA typing was unavailable for some donors at each locus, only the typed subset was used in association tests. Cytomegalovirus status was reported to be diagnosed by the classifier with high specificity and sensitivity in both the original and validation cohorts. Some IMGT-functional V segments, including TRBV6-2 and TRBV6-3, could not be told apart with the 87-base-pair reads, so those segments were excluded. According to a later analysis, TCR association rates differed among HLA loci, with DRB1 alleles showing the most associated TCRs and HLA-C alleles showing the fewest. A group of highly shared sequence variants was considered likely to be a technical artifact of the sequencing pipeline. Most TCR sequences were observed very rarely across donors, whereas some public TCRs were present in many individuals. In the study, some 180 TCR beta chains were listed as associated with cytomegalovirus. Strong co-occurrence of HLA alleles, especially DR and DQ, made assigning TCR associations to individual alleles difficult. In a later analysis, several top co-occurrence clusters were reported to appear linked to parvovirus B19, influenza, CMV and Epstein-Barr virus. A later analysis found that HLA-associated TCR beta chains were more clonally expanded and had lower generation probabilities than equally common non-associated chains. Correlated functional status among segregating V segments might reflect linkage disequilibrium, but an unknown experimental factor could not be ruled out. The presence/absence analyses assumed that sequencing depth was roughly uniform across donors, and that assumption may not be true. Immune exposure information for the cohort was limited to CMV serostatus. A further reported finding was that TCR beta sequences accurately predicted the HLA-A and HLA-B alleles for most subjects in the first cohort. The earlier analysis of about 600 of the donors excluded 15 to 20 rarely observed V segments, including chromosome 9 orphons, because counts were too low. In vitro tests confirmed that three of the cytomegalovirus-associated TCR beta chains recognize cytomegalovirus antigens. In this cohort, only TCR beta chains were sequenced, and detectable features were limited by the absence of alpha or paired-chain data. According to a later genetic analysis, donors in an Asian-associated ancestry cluster had fewer N-insertions in productive TCRs than the approximately 710-donor mean. An association between a missense DCLRE1C variant and V-gene and J-gene trimming of TCR beta chains was found in a later genetic analysis and replicated in an independent cohort. A later analysis found that most CMV-associated TCR beta chains appeared HLA-restricted, with HLA associations seemingly driven largely by CMV exposure. In an earlier analysis of some 550 of the donors, most TCR beta V segments were observed in productive rearrangements about 87% or about 30% of the time, broadly matching IMGT annotations.

In total, approximately 690 healthy bone marrow donors made up the cohort. All cohort members were sampled while nominally healthy, although unrecorded immune exposures were likely present. The donor tested CMV seronegative and was one of the 352 seronegative cohort members. A peripheral blood sample was collected from each donor, and TCR beta sequencing was performed on peripheral blood mononuclear cells. Genomic DNA was extracted from the blood cell samples with the Qiagen DNeasy Blood Extraction Kit. Library prep was done by the immunoSEQ multiplex PCR assay. For the multiplex PCR, a mixture combining 60 forward primers for TCR Vbeta segments and 13 reverse primers for TCR Jbeta segments was used. Amplification of the CDR3 region of rearranged TCR beta genes was performed with a multiplex PCR assay on genomic DNA. The amplified TCR beta libraries were sequenced on the Illumina HiSeq System as 87-base-pair reads. The source study handled its data this way. Across the roughly 640 repertoires, a later analysis counted around 80 million unique TCR beta chains, around 10 million of which were shared by at least two donors. To remove PCR and sequencing errors, raw reads were error-corrected and collapsed into unique sequences using a nearest-neighbor algorithm that merged closely related sequences. Alignment of CDR3 sequences to IMGT reference sequences was used to assign V, D and J gene segments. For a sequence to be retained, a match of at least six nucleotides to both a V gene segment and a J gene segment was required. A rearrangement counted as productive if the CDR3 had no stop codons and remained in frame with V and J, and every other rearrangement counted as non-productive. CDR3 was defined by IMGT convention, running from the second conserved V-encoded cysteine to the conserved J-encoded phenylalanine. Sequences without an unambiguous match to a single V gene segment were excluded from the earlier analysis of about 600 of the donors. An earlier analysis of 550 to 650 of the donors classified V segments as functional when productive rearrangements were above 56.7% and as segregating when the standard deviation between donors was above 5%. A statistical classification framework was developed to diagnose cytomegalovirus status using the catalog of TCR beta chain sequences. In a later analysis, TCR nucleotide sequences were compared against IMGT/GENE-DB human TR gene sequences so that V and J genes could be assigned. The TCRdist pipeline was used in a later analysis to assign CDR3 sequences and most-parsimonious VDJ recombination scenarios. In a later analysis, each TCR beta chain was defined by its CDR3 amino acid sequence together with its V-gene family, and reads without a unique V-gene family were excluded. To address suspected cross-contamination and a sequencing artifact, a later analysis removed under 600 highly shared, low-generation-probability nucleotide sequences. In a later analysis, a clonal expansion index was calculated for each public chain from normalized within-repertoire ranks of inferred template counts. A later analysis computed generation probabilities with a VDJ recombination model fitted to out-of-frame rearrangements, and checked the results against IGoR. A later analysis scored TCR-TCR, TCR-HLA and TCR-CMV co-occurrence with hypergeometric tests, applying a repertoire-size bias correction to TCR pairs. In a later analysis, false discovery rates were estimated by permuting HLA or CMV assignments 20 times. In a later analysis, co-occurring TCRs were grouped using DBSCAN, and TCRdist sequence similarity was added for clustering within HLA-allele-positive subsets. Repertoires with fewer than 30,000 or more than 120,000 public chains were left out of co-occurrence clustering, as were a few repertoires with anomalous nucleotide sharing. Sourced from immuneACCESS, this table was stored by TCRdb with only in-frame sequences that have V and J called. A share of the clones is absent; for the studies checked, an unresolved V gene accounts for under half, and the remainder has no known explanation. V and J calls and clone size are those listed in that table; D and trimming were worked out from the DNA. The sample data list 85,000 to 130,000 clones, and 70% to 75% of these were observed just once. The ten largest make up about 2.8% of the sample.

The sample taken for sequencing was PBMCs. The receptor was isolated from a female donor in good health and CMV-seronegative. The chain employs TRBV6-1 and TRBJ2-1, with no confidently assigned D gene. The base sequence is TGTGCCAGCAGTGAAGCCGCGGTACTTATCAATGAGCAGTTCTTC. This encodes CASSEAAVLINEQFF.